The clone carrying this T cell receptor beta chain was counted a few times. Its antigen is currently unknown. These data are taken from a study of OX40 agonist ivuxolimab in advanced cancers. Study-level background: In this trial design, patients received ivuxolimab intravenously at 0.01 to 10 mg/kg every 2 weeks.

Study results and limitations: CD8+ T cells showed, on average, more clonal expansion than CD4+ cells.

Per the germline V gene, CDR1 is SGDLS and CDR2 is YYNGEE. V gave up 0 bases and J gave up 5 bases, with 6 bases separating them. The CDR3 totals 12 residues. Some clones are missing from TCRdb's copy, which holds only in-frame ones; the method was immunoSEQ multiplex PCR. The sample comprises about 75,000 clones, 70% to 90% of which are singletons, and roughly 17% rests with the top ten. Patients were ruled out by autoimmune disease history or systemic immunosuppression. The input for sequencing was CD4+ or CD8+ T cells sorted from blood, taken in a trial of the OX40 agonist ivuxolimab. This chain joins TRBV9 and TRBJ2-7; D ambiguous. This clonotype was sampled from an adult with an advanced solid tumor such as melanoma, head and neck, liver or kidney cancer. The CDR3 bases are TGTGCCAGCAGCGTAGGGGGAAACGAGCAGTACTTC. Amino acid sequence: CASSVGGNEQYF.